This T cell receptor (beta chain) was captured by sequencing in a study of technical replicates of blood from a few donors. With V trimmed by 1 base and J by 5 bases, 15 bases remained unmatched. CDR1 is PRHDT and CDR2 is FYEKMQ in the germline V gene (reference sequence). CDR3 length: 18 residues. Profiled with immunoSEQ multiplex PCR; TCRdb holds only in-frame clones, not every one. The repertoire includes about 76,000 clones, roughly 92% of them detected once, and 0.3% to 0.45% sits in the top ten. Sequenced: T cells isolated from PBMCs. The rearrangement uses TRBV13 and TRBJ2-5, with TRBD1 matching over 8 bases. The source is a human donor in good health. The CDR3 bases are TGTGCCAGCAGCTTAGTACTTTTCGGGCAGGGGGCGGGTGAGACCCAGTACTTC. It translates to CASSLVLFGQGAGETQYF.